These T cell receptor beta chains were read from a single sample in a study of blood T cell repertoires in COVID-19. TCRdb keeps only in-frame clones here, not all; method: immunoSEQ multiplex PCR. Found here are fewer than 400,000 clones, around nine tenths of them singletons; the top ten hold around 3%. The specimen sequenced was peripheral blood. These receptors came from a human donor in a cohort sampled during active COVID-19. CDR3s include the opening cysteine and the closing phenylalanine or tryptophan. The D gene is left open where the match is weak. A row's size may be missing; if present it is once, few, many or a size class.

d_call: NA; clone_size: once; j_call: TRBJ2-5; v_call: TRBV13; cdr3_aa: CASSPGAGAGQETQYF; cdr3_nt: TGTGCCAGCAGCCCGGGGGCGGGAGCGGGGCAAGAGACCCAGTACTTC
d_call: NA; clone_size: few; j_call: TRBJ1-2; v_call: TRBV7-5; cdr3_aa: CARSLFSSRTGLLVGYGYTF; cdr3_nt: TGTGCCAGAAGCTTATTCTCTTCGAGGACAGGGCTCCTAGTAGGGTATGGCTACACCTTC
d_call: NA; clone_size: NA; j_call: TRBJ2-5; v_call: TRBV24-1; cdr3_aa: CATSDLGRQTQETQYF; cdr3_nt: TGTGCCACCAGTGATCTGGGCAGACAGACACAAGAGACCCAGTACTTC
d_call: TRBD2; clone_size: NA; j_call: TRBJ2-1; v_call: TRBV5-1; cdr3_aa: CASSSVAGVNNEQFF; cdr3_nt: TGCGCCAGCAGCTCCGTAGCGGGCGTTAACAATGAGCAGTTCTTC
d_call: NA; clone_size: NA; j_call: TRBJ1-3; v_call: TRBV7-6; cdr3_aa: CASSAVRGNTIYF; cdr3_nt: TGTGCCAGCAGCGCCGTGCGCGGAAACACCATATATTTT
d_call: TRBD2; clone_size: NA; j_call: TRBJ2-1; v_call: TRBV10-2; cdr3_aa: CASSESRIGLAGSNEQFF; cdr3_nt: TGCGCCAGCAGTGAGTCCCGGATTGGACTAGCGGGCAGCAATGAGCAGTTCTTC
d_call: NA; clone_size: NA; j_call: TRBJ1-5; v_call: TRBV9; cdr3_aa: CASSLTARANQPQHF; cdr3_nt: TGTGCCAGCAGCCTTACGGCCAGGGCCAATCAGCCCCAGCATTTT
d_call: TRBD1; clone_size: once; j_call: TRBJ1-5; v_call: TRBV13; cdr3_aa: CASSANRGEQPQHF; cdr3_nt: TGTGCCAGCAGCGCTAACAGGGGTGAGCAGCCCCAGCATTTT
d_call: NA; clone_size: many; j_call: TRBJ1-1; v_call: TRBV3-1/TRBV3-2; cdr3_aa: CASSQDGLNTEAFF; cdr3_nt: TGTGCCAGCAGCCAAGATGGGCTGAACACTGAAGCTTTCTTT
d_call: TRBD1; clone_size: NA; j_call: TRBJ2-7; v_call: TRBV10-3; cdr3_aa: CAISGTGVKYEQYF; cdr3_nt: TGTGCCATCAGTGGGACAGGGGTTAAATACGAGCAGTACTTC
d_call: NA; clone_size: NA; j_call: TRBJ1-6; v_call: TRBV7-2; cdr3_aa: CASSSYGGRAPLHF; cdr3_nt: TGTGCCAGCAGCTCCTACGGAGGTCGGGCCCCCCTCCACTTT
d_call: NA; clone_size: NA; j_call: TRBJ1-3; v_call: TRBV5-1; cdr3_aa: CASSPGGGTTGNTIYF; cdr3_nt: TGCGCCAGCAGCCCCGGGGGGGGAACGACTGGAAACACCATATATTTT
d_call: NA; clone_size: NA; j_call: TRBJ1-1; v_call: TRBV30; cdr3_aa: CAWSADTGLRTEAFF; cdr3_nt: TGTGCCTGGAGTGCTGACACAGGGTTGAGGACTGAAGCTTTCTTT
d_call: TRBD2; clone_size: NA; j_call: TRBJ2-5; v_call: TRBV2; cdr3_aa: CASSGLAGTTETQYF; cdr3_nt: TGTGCCAGCAGTGGGCTAGCGGGGACTACAGAGACCCAGTACTTC
d_call: NA; clone_size: NA; j_call: TRBJ1-1; v_call: TRBV30; cdr3_aa: CAWGRRTEAFF; cdr3_nt: TGTGCCTGGGGGCGCCGAACTGAAGCTTTCTTT
d_call: NA; clone_size: NA; j_call: TRBJ1-2; v_call: TRBV3-1/TRBV3-2; cdr3_aa: CASSQEAGAPFYGYTF; cdr3_nt: TGTGCCAGCAGCCAAGAGGCAGGGGCGCCTTTCTATGGCTACACCTTC
d_call: NA; clone_size: NA; j_call: TRBJ2-1; v_call: TRBV13; cdr3_aa: CASSLGGLVNEQFF; cdr3_nt: TGTGCCAGCAGCTTGGGGGGGCTGGTCAATGAGCAGTTCTTC
d_call: NA; clone_size: NA; j_call: TRBJ1-1; v_call: TRBV5-1; cdr3_aa: CASSLLPGDTEAFF; cdr3_nt: TGCGCCAGCAGCTTGCTGCCAGGGGACACTGAAGCTTTCTTT
d_call: TRBD1; clone_size: NA; j_call: TRBJ2-1; v_call: TRBV5-5; cdr3_aa: CASSLVGGQEEQFF; cdr3_nt: TGTGCCAGCAGCTTGGTTGGGGGACAGGAAGAGCAGTTCTTC
d_call: NA; clone_size: NA; j_call: TRBJ2-7; v_call: TRBV28; cdr3_aa: CASSIFLGGFGFTSSYEQYF; cdr3_nt: TGTGCCAGCAGTATATTCCTTGGGGGGTTCGGTTTTACGAGCTCCTACGAGCAGTACTTC
d_call: NA; clone_size: NA; j_call: TRBJ2-2; v_call: TRBV27; cdr3_aa: CASSFQGTGELFF; cdr3_nt: TGTGCCAGCAGTTTCCAGGGAACCGGGGAGCTGTTTTTT
d_call: NA; clone_size: NA; j_call: TRBJ1-3; v_call: TRBV4-1; cdr3_aa: CASSQGRLRGRGNTIYF; cdr3_nt: TGCGCCAGCAGCCAAGGACGATTAAGGGGCCGGGGAAACACCATATATTTT
d_call: NA; clone_size: NA; j_call: TRBJ2-5; v_call: TRBV7-9; cdr3_aa: CASSPRQGGGETQYF; cdr3_nt: TGTGCCAGCAGCCCCCGACAGGGAGGTGGAGAGACCCAGTACTTC
d_call: TRBD1; clone_size: NA; j_call: TRBJ1-1; v_call: TRBV7-9; cdr3_aa: CASSLKTGGDTTEAFF; cdr3_nt: TGTGCCAGCAGCTTAAAGACAGGGGGCGATACCACTGAAGCTTTCTTT
d_call: NA; clone_size: NA; j_call: TRBJ2-7; v_call: TRBV29-1; cdr3_aa: CSVAAGIGVQYF; cdr3_nt: TGCAGCGTTGCCGCGGGGATTGGCGTGCAGTACTTC
d_call: NA; clone_size: NA; j_call: TRBJ2-5; v_call: TRBV9; cdr3_aa: CASSPQDLGATQYF; cdr3_nt: TGTGCCAGCAGCCCCCAGGACCTAGGGGCGACCCAGTACTTC
d_call: NA; clone_size: NA; j_call: TRBJ1-2; v_call: TRBV29-1; cdr3_aa: CSVERTKNYGYTF; cdr3_nt: TGCAGCGTCGAAAGAACAAAGAACTATGGCTACACCTTC
d_call: NA; clone_size: NA; j_call: TRBJ1-2; v_call: TRBV30; cdr3_aa: CASMVRSYGYTF; cdr3_nt: TGTGCCTCAATGGTACGGAGCTATGGCTACACCTTC
d_call: TRBD2; clone_size: NA; j_call: TRBJ2-3; v_call: TRBV7-9; cdr3_aa: CASSRTASGSRNTQYF; cdr3_nt: TGTGCCAGCAGCCGGACAGCTAGCGGGAGTAGAAATACGCAGTATTTT
d_call: NA; clone_size: NA; j_call: TRBJ2-5; v_call: TRBV7-2; cdr3_aa: CASSQAAGQAQYF; cdr3_nt: TGTGCCAGCAGCCAAGCTGCAGGTCAGGCCCAGTACTTC